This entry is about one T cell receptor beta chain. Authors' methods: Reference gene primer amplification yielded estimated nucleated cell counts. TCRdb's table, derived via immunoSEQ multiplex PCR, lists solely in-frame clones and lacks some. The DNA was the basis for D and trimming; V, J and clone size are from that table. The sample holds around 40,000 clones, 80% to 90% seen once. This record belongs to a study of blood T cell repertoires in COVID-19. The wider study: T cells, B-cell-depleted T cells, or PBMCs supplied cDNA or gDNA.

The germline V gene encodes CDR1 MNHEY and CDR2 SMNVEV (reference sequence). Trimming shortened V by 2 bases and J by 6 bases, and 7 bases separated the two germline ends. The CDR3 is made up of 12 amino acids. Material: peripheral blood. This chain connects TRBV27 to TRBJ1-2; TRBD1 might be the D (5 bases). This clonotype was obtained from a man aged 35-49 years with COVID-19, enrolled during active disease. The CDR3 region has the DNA TGTGCCAGCAGTTTAAAGGGGAATGGCTACACCTTC. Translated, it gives CASSLKGNGYTF.